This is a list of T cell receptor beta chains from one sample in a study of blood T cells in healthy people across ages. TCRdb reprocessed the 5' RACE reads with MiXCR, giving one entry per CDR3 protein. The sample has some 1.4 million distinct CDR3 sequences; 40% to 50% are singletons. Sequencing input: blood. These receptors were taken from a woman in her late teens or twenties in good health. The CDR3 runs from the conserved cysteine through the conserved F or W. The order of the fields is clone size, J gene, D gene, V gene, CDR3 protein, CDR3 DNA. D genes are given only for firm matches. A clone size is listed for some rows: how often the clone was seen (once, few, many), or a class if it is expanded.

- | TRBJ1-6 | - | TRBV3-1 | CASSQDSTGVSPLHF | TGTGCCAGCAGCCAAGACTCCACAGGTGTTTCACCCCTCCACTTT
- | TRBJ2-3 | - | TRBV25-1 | CASSELPPGGGWKTDTQYF | TGTGCCAGCAGTGAACTCCCCCCTGGTGGGGGCTGGAAAACAGATACGCAGTATTTT
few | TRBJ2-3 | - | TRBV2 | CASSDGASPGADTQYF | TGTGCCAGCAGTGACGGGGCTAGCCCCGGAGCAGATACGCAGTATTTT
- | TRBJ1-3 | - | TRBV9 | CASSVHTRGGTIYF | TGTGCCAGCAGCGTACATACCCGAGGAGGCACCATATATTTT
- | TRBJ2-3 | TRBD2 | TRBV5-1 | CASSFPLQAGGPVADTQYF | TGCGCCAGCAGCTTCCCACTCCAAGCGGGGGGGCCGGTCGCAGATACGCAGTATTTT
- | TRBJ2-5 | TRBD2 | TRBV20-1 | CSATARLAGAMYQETQYF | TGCAGTGCCACCGCCAGACTAGCGGGGGCCATGTACCAAGAGACCCAGTACTTC
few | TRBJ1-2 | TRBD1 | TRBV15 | CATSRDPGQGYGYTF | TGTGCCACCAGCAGAGATCCGGGACAGGGTTATGGCTACACCTTC
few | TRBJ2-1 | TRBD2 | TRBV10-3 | CAISEDASGSYNEQFF | TGTGCCATCAGTGAGGACGCTAGCGGGAGTTACAATGAGCAGTTCTTC
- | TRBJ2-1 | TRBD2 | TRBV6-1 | CASRGLVEGSYNEQFF | TGTGCCAGCAGGGGACTAGTAGAGGGCTCCTACAATGAGCAGTTCTTC
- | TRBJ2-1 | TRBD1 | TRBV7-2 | CAGSPQGALQETQFF | TGTGCCGGCAGCCCCCAGGGGGCCCTGCAAGAGACCCAGTTCTTC
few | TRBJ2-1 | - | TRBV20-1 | CSALGGQYNEQFF | TGCAGTGCTCTGGGGGGCCAATACAATGAGCAGTTCTTC
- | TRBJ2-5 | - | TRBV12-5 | CASGLGTIATRETQYF | TGTGCTAGTGGTTTGGGGACGATAGCGACGCGAGAGACCCAGTACTTC
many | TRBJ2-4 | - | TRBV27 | CASSLGAGAKNIQYF | TGTGCCAGCAGTTTAGGGGCTGGAGCCAAAAACATTCAGTACTTC
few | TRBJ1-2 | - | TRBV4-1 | CASSLRDSANYGYTF | TGCGCCAGCAGTCTCCGGGACTCAGCTAACTATGGCTACACCTTC
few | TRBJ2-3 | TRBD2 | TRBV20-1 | CSARASGTSGFTDTQYF | TGCAGTGCTAGAGCCTCCGGGACTAGCGGATTCACAGATACGCAGTATTTT
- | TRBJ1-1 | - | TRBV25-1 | CASRNDPMNTEAFF | TGTGCCAGCAGGAATGACCCGATGAACACTGAAGCTTTCTTT
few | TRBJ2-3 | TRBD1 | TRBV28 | CASDSADRTGADTQYF | TGTGCCAGCGATTCTGCGGACAGGACAGGGGCAGATACGCAGTATTTT
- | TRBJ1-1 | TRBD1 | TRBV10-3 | CATEQGATREAFF | TGTGCCACGGAGCAGGGGGCGACTCGTGAAGCTTTCTTT
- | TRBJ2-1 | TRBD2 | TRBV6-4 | CASSDGVAGAARNEQFF | TGTGCCAGCAGTGACGGGGTAGCGGGGGCCGCGAGGAATGAGCAGTTCTTC
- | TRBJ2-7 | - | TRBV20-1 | CSARGELSYEQYF | TGCAGTGCTAGGGGAGAACTCTCCTACGAGCAGTACTTC
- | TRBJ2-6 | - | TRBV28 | CASSLEGYSSGANVLTF | TGTGCCAGCAGCTTGGAAGGCTACTCCTCTGGGGCCAACGTCCTGACTTTC
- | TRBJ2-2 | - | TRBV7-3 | CASTYQGNTGELFF | TGTGCCAGCACCTATCAGGGGAACACCGGGGAGCTGTTTTTT
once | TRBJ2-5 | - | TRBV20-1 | CSARGPGAGQETQYF | TGCAGTGCTAGAGGCCCCGGGGCGGGACAAGAGACCCAGTACTTC